Sequencing of this T cell receptor beta chain was carried out in a study of blood T cell repertoires in COVID-19. Study details: Specimens from acute and convalescent COVID-19 originated in the United States, Italy and Spain. Sample material is recorded as cDNA or gDNA derived from T cells, B-cell-depleted T cells, or PBMCs.

Germline lookup yields CDR1 SQVTM and CDR2 ANQGSEA. The ends lost 7 bases at V and 3 bases at J; junction bases unmatched: 9. This CDR3 contains 14 residues. In the original workflow: Using reference gene primer amplification, nucleated cell counts were estimated. Clones were sequenced by immunoSEQ multiplex PCR, and TCRdb holds only the in-frame ones, with some missing. That table furnishes V, J and clone size, whereas the DNA furnished D and trimming. The table lists approximately 280,000 clones, roughly 90% of them singletons. The sample comprised peripheral blood. The V and J genes are TRBV29-1 and TRBJ2-3, with TRBD2 matching 8 bases. The TCR was taken from a man aged 35 to 55 with acute or convalescent COVID-19. The chain's CDR3 is CSAAGAGVTDTQYF. The CDR3 nucleotides are TGCAGCGCCGCGGGAGCGGGGGTAACAGATACGCAGTATTTT.